This T cell receptor beta chain is drawn from a study of blood T cell repertoires in COVID-19. Study-wide background: Material from acute and convalescent COVID-19 was sourced from the United States, Italy and Spain.

The table came from immunoSEQ multiplex PCR; TCRdb's copy has only in-frame clones and leaves some out. The sample holds about 210,000 clones, 80% seen once. Across 20 to 25 US areas, participants ranged in age from about 18 to 100 years. The CDR3 loop spans 14 amino acids. V shed 4 bases and J shed 4 bases, with 12 bases lying between them. Per the germline V gene, CDR1 is SGHDT and CDR2 is YYEEEE. The rearrangement uses TRBV5-6 and TRBJ2-1, with D maybe TRBD2 (5 bases). The sequence was obtained from a man under 40 with acute COVID-19. The sample comprised PBMCs or T cells enriched from blood (not recorded which). In DNA form, the CDR3 reads TGTGCCAGCAGCGAGACGACTACATACAATGAGCAGTTCTTC. Residues: CASSETTTYNEQFF.